The entry below gives a single T cell receptor beta chain sequence along with its context. Its antigen is not known. Read data end 3 residues before the CDR3 end; the end is taken from the germline J gene. This specimen belongs to a study of T cells in women clearing cervical HPV infection. Study results and caveats: CIN3+ cases had significantly higher TCR repertoire richness than controls, but evenness did not differ.

Data came from immunoSEQ multiplex PCR; TCRdb stores just in-frame clones and leaves some out. The sample data list roughly 30,000 clones. The germline gives CDR1 LNHDA, CDR2 SQIVND (reference sequence). Trimming took off 3 bases at V and 3 bases at J, with 11 bases between the two ends. The CDR3 has 14 amino acids. The receptor was isolated from a woman aged 18 to 69 with a cervical HPV16 infection that either progressed to CIN3+ or cleared (not recorded which). The rearrangement links TRBV19 to TRBJ1-1, with D uncertain. The sequenced sample consisted of blood buffy coat. Here the CDR3 reads CASSIIGGDTEAFF. CDR3 DNA, as far as it was read: TGTGCCAGTAGTATCATAGGCGGAGACACTGAA.